The table lists the clone carrying this TCR beta chain with a count of one. Germline values: CDR1 LNHNV, CDR2 YYDKDF (reference sequence). The CDR3 runs to 16 residues. Trimming removed 0 bases from V and 5 bases from J; junction bases left unmatched: 8. The use of genomic DNA as template underpinned the TCR beta VDJ and CDR3 profiling. One entry per CDR3 protein results from TCRdb running MiXCR on the reads. Among 150,000 to 200,000 distinct CDR3 sequences listed, 64% were seen once. The sample comes from a study of CD8+CD57+ T cells in acquired aplastic anemia. Study summary: Each DNA sample taken from sorted CD4+ and CD8+ cells came to 3.2 ug on average.

Sequences were obtained from sorted CD4+, CD8+, or CD8+CD57+ T cells (not recorded which) from PBMCs. The rearrangement uses TRBV15 and TRBJ2-7; TRBD2 agrees at 9 bases. The clonotype was recovered from a human donor with severe aplastic anemia or a healthy control (not recorded which). In nucleotides, the CDR3 is TGTGCCACCAGCAGAGATCCCGCGGGACTAGCCCACGAGCAGTACTTC. Translating gives CATSRDPAGLAHEQYF.